This entry is about one T cell receptor beta chain. This record comes from a study of radiotherapy plus CTLA-4 blockade in lung cancer. CDR3 length equals 16 residues. Unmatched junction bases numbered 8, after V lost 0 bases and J lost 3 bases. Looked up from germline, CDR1 is MGHRA and CDR2 is YSYEKL. Ipilimumab CTLA-4 blockade and focal radiation were given to patients with chemo-refractory metastatic non-small-cell lung cancer. Method: immunoSEQ multiplex PCR; TCRdb's copy keeps in-frame clones and lacks some. The table has 80,000 to 100,000 clones, about 81% seen once. The clonotype originates from a human donor with non-small cell lung cancer who had a partial response to radiotherapy plus ipilimumab. The rearrangement links TRBV4-1 to TRBJ2-7; 7 bases agree with TRBD1. The starting material was peripheral blood, obtained from a patient treated with radiotherapy plus ipilimumab. Written as DNA, the CDR3 is TGCGCCAGCAGCCAAGAGAGACAGGGTTCGTTCTACGAGCAGTACTTC. Residues: CASSQERQGSFYEQYF.